This T cell receptor beta chain was sequenced for a study of cytomegalovirus exposure and HLA in healthy donors (dated by TCRdb to 2017 to 2019). With regard to the full study: An earlier analysis of fewer than 750 of the donors reported around 280 Gb of sequence data and 90 million to 120 million unique TCR beta sequences obtained from about 180 million T cells. An early release that covered fewer than 800 HLA-typed donors contained 250 to 350 gigabases of sequencing data and some 87 million unique TCR sequences. The study was designed to test whether signatures of past pathogen exposure could be identified by cataloging public T cell receptors. Besides the first cohort of 550 to 750 subjects, a separate validation cohort made up of some 110 different subjects was used. A later genetic analysis took genome-wide SNP genotypes for about three fifths of the 666 donors and used that subset as a discovery cohort. To decide whether each TCR beta V gene segment behaved as functional or pseudogenic, an earlier analysis of some 600 of the donors relied on high-throughput TCR beta sequencing. The later analysis used no new phenotypic data to find candidate immune exposures, relying instead on TCR beta sequences and their occurrence across donors. To predict cytomegalovirus infection status, the study brought together high-throughput TCR immunosequencing, statistical association of individual TCRs with disease status, and machine learning. Using immunosequencing, the study profiled T cell repertoires from 666 subjects and related those repertoires to cytomegalovirus serostatus. The number of donors typed differed by locus, with about 629-640 for A, B, C, DRB1 and DQB1, approximately 500 for DQA1, 606 for DPA1, and 450 to 480 for DPB1. Class I and class II HLA loci were covered by the typing at four-digit resolution. Among some 400 genotyped donors of the cohort, an average of around 220,000 unique TCR beta nucleotide sequences was sequenced per donor, of which about 18% were non-productive. Donor age, sex, ethnicity and CMV serostatus were collected together with the repertoire data. About five DR-DQ haplotypes were treated as single units for association and clustering because of strong linkage in the cohort. A later analysis re-examined previously published TCR beta repertoires from 610 or so donors and added high-resolution HLA genotyping to investigate patterns of TCR occurrence. All discovery cohort repertoires had been generated using a single sequencing platform. The genetic ancestry cluster associated with self-reported Caucasian donors included 80% to 90% of the 398 genotyped donors.

In total, approximately 700 healthy bone marrow donors made up the cohort. Cohort members were all nominally healthy when sampled, although unrecorded immune exposures were likely present. The donor was CMV seropositive and was included in the group of 250 to 300 seropositive cohort members. Each donor provided a peripheral blood sample, and peripheral blood mononuclear cells were used for TCR beta sequencing. Genomic DNA was extracted from the blood cell samples with the Qiagen DNeasy Blood Extraction Kit. The method behind the library was the immunoSEQ multiplex PCR assay. For the multiplex PCR, a mixture combining 60 forward primers for TCR Vbeta segments and 13 reverse primers for TCR Jbeta segments was used. A multiplex PCR assay on genomic DNA amplified the CDR3 region of rearranged TCR beta genes. Amplified TCR beta libraries were sequenced as 87-base-pair reads on the Illumina HiSeq System. The original methods were these. A later analysis counted about 80 million unique TCR beta chains across the 550 to 750 repertoires, and some 11 million of these chains were shared by at least two donors. Raw reads were error-corrected and collapsed into unique sequences by a nearest-neighbor algorithm in which closely related sequences were merged to remove PCR and sequencing errors. CDR3 sequences were aligned to IMGT reference sequences to assign V, D and J gene segments. For a sequence to be retained, a match of at least six nucleotides was required to both a V gene segment and a J gene segment. Rearrangements were called productive when the CDR3 lacked stop codons and stayed in frame with V and J; all others were non-productive. CDR3 was defined according to IMGT convention as the region running from the second conserved V-encoded cysteine to the conserved J-encoded phenylalanine. The earlier analysis of 500 to 750 of the donors excluded any sequence lacking an unambiguous match to a single V gene segment. An earlier analysis of several hundred of the donors classified V segments as functional when productive rearrangements were above 56.7% and as segregating when the standard deviation between donors was above 5%. A statistical classification framework was developed to diagnose cytomegalovirus status using the catalog of TCR beta chain sequences. In a later analysis, V and J genes were assigned by comparing TCR nucleotide sequences against IMGT/GENE-DB human TR gene sequences. Using the TCRdist pipeline, a later analysis assigned CDR3 sequences along with most-parsimonious VDJ recombination scenarios. In a later analysis, each TCR beta chain was defined by its CDR3 amino acid sequence together with its V-gene family, and reads without a unique V-gene family were excluded. A later analysis removed several hundred highly shared, low-generation-probability nucleotide sequences to deal with suspected cross-contamination and a sequencing artifact. In a later analysis, a clonal expansion index for each public chain was calculated from normalized within-repertoire ranks of inferred template counts. In a later analysis, generation probabilities were computed using a VDJ recombination model fitted to out-of-frame rearrangements, and the results were checked against IGoR. In a later analysis, TCR-TCR, TCR-HLA and TCR-CMV co-occurrence was scored with hypergeometric tests, and a repertoire-size bias correction was applied to TCR pairs. False discovery rates were estimated in a later analysis by permuting HLA or CMV assignments 20 times. In a later analysis, co-occurring TCRs were grouped with DBSCAN, and TCRdist sequence similarity was added when clustering was performed within HLA-allele-positive subsets. For co-occurrence clustering, repertoires with fewer than 30,000 or more than 120,000 public chains were excluded, along with roughly 5 repertoires with anomalous nucleotide sharing. This immuneACCESS table, as held by TCRdb, lists in-frame sequences with V and J called but not all clones. Of the missing ones, under half trace to an unresolved V gene in checked studies; the others have no known cause. Clone size and V and J calls were adopted from that table, with D and trimming inferred from the DNA. The table for this sample lists 110,000 or so clones; 67% of them were counted only once. The ten top clones hold about 8.3% of the sample.

What the work shows at the level of the full study, not this receptor alone: A further reported finding was that TCR beta sequences accurately predicted the HLA-A and HLA-B alleles for most subjects in the first cohort. Only TCR beta chains were sequenced in this cohort, and the absence of alpha or paired-chain data limited detectable features. A later genetic analysis associated a missense DCLRE1C variant with V-gene and J-gene trimming of TCR beta chains, and an independent cohort replicated the association. At a false discovery rate of 0.05, a later analysis linked around 17,000 TCR beta sequences to specific HLA alleles. Some IMGT-functional V segments, including TRBV6-2 and TRBV6-3, could not be distinguished by the 87-base-pair reads and were therefore excluded. Because counts were too low, 15 to 20 rarely observed V segments, including chromosome 9 orphons, were excluded from the earlier analysis of fewer than 650 of the donors. Three of the identified cytomegalovirus-associated TCR beta chains were confirmed in vitro to be specific for cytomegalovirus antigens. The authors suggested that the approach could potentially be extended to other disease states and immunological phenotypes. Linkage disequilibrium might explain the correlated functional status among segregating V segments, but an unknown experimental factor could not be excluded. Immune exposure information for the cohort was limited to CMV serostatus. Because some donors lacked HLA typing at each locus, the association tests relied only on the typed subset. In an earlier analysis of 450 to 750 of the donors, most TCR beta V segments appeared in productive rearrangements about 87% or about 30% of the time, broadly matching IMGT annotations. When HLA alleles, especially DR and DQ, strongly co-occurred, TCR associations were difficult to assign to individual alleles. The study gave a list of 150 to 200 TCR beta chains associated with cytomegalovirus. Most TCR sequences were seen in very few donors, while some public TCRs were found in many individuals. Presence/absence analyses assumed roughly uniform sequencing depth across donors, an assumption that may not hold. In a later analysis, TCR association rates were found to vary across HLA loci, with the most associated TCRs seen for DRB1 alleles and the fewest for HLA-C alleles. The classifier was reported to diagnose cytomegalovirus status with high specificity and sensitivity in both the original cohort and the validation cohort. Most CMV-associated TCR beta chains appeared to be HLA-restricted in a later analysis, and the HLA associations seemed to be driven largely by CMV exposure. A cluster of highly shared sequence variants was judged likely to be a technical artifact of the sequencing pipeline. In a later genetic analysis, fewer N-insertions in productive TCRs were reported among donors in an Asian-associated ancestry cluster than the roughly 700-donor mean. In a later analysis, HLA-associated TCR beta chains showed more clonal expansion and lower generation probabilities than non-associated chains that were equally common. A later analysis reported that several top co-occurrence clusters appeared linked to parvovirus B19, influenza, CMV and Epstein-Barr virus.

CDR1 and CDR2, looked up from the germline V gene (reference sequence), are SEHNR and FQNEAQ. Its CDR3 holds 15 amino acids, cysteine through phenylalanine. The entry retains the CDR3 DNA only, 45 bases that are in frame from base 1. V drops 5 bases and J drops 0 bases, leaving 12 bases in between. Concerning this clone: The antigen it recognizes is unknown. Qualities for individual bases were not recorded, and no much larger clone is one base off.

The V and J genes are TRBV7-9 and TRBJ2-3; TRBD2 might be the D gene, on 7 matching bases. The TCR comes from a man between 18 and 29 years old in good health and CMV-seropositive. Sample: PBMCs. The CDR3 is CASSERGASTDTQYF. The base sequence is TGTGCCAGCAGCGAACGGGGGGCTAGCACAGATACGCAGTATTTT.